These 22 T cell receptor beta chains share one sample of origin, sequenced in a study of long-term antiretroviral therapy in people with HIV. The libraries were made with immunoSEQ v3.0 at survey level. Only in-frame clones appear in the TCRdb table, and some are missing; sequencing was by immunoSEQ multiplex PCR. Altogether some 20,000 clones are present, 80% to 95% being singletons, with the ten largest covering around 7%. The sample in question was unsorted PBMCs, obtained 4.4 years after starting antiretroviral therapy. The source of these receptors is a woman aged 45-65 years with HIV.

The rearrangement uses TRBV11-3 and TRBJ2-3; 7 nucleotides agree with TRBD1. Looked up from germline, CDR1 is SGHNT and CDR2 is YENEEA. The CDR3 spans 13 residues. The J segment lost 2 bases and the V segment lost 6 bases, leaving 2 bases of the junction unmatched. The CDR3 is CASRGQTTDTQYF. The CDR3 DNA is TGTGCCAGCAGGGGACAGACCACAGATACGCAGTATTTT.

The V call is TRBV5-1, the J call TRBJ2-3, with TRBD1 matching 9 bases. The length of the CDR3 is 15 residues. CDR1 is SGHRS and CDR2 is YFSETQ in the germline V gene. The V gene end was trimmed by 3 bases and the J gene end by 4 bases; junction bases not matched to a gene: 6. The CDR3 nucleotides read TGCGCCAGCAGCTCTGGACAGGGGAGGGCAGATACGCAGTATTTT. Translated: CASSSGQGRADTQYF. Full variable domain (rest looked up from reference TRBV5-1 and TRBJ2-3): KAGVTQTPRYLIKTRGQQVTLSCSPISGHRSVSWYQQTPGQGLQFLFEYFSETQRNKGNFPGRFSGRQFSNSRSEMNVSTLELGDSALYLCASSSGQGRADTQYFGPGTRLTVL.

The CDR3 coding sequence is TGCGCCAGCAGCTTGGCCCAGGGGGCGAACACCGGGGAGCTGTTTTTT. Encoded protein: CASSLAQGANTGELFF. V gene TRBV5-1 combines with J gene TRBJ2-2, with TRBD1 identical over 7 bases. Germline CDR1 reads SGHRS; CDR2 reads YFSETQ. This CDR3 region has 16 residues. The trim removed 0 bases at V and 0 bases at J, leaving 2 bases unmatched.

The V call is TRBV2, the J call TRBJ2-5, with 8 bases that match TRBD1. Germline-derived CDR1 and CDR2 are SNHLY and FYNNEI. The V gene end was trimmed by 7 bases and the J gene end by 4 bases; junction bases not matched to a gene: 8. The CDR3 is 14 residues long. The CDR3 loop reads CASTLDRDVETQYF. CDR3 DNA: TGTGCCAGCACCCTGGACAGGGACGTAGAGACCCAGTACTTC.

This chain joins TRBV6-1 and TRBJ1-2; 7 positions agree with TRBD1. V gave up 0 bases and J gave up 3 bases; unmatched junction bases: 7. The CDR3 has 16 residues. Germline V CDR1 and CDR2: MNHNS, SASEGT. The CDR3 nucleotides are TGTGCCAGCAGTGAAGCGACAGGGCAACAGTACTATGGCTACACCTTC. It codes for CASSEATGQQYYGYTF.

The chain is built from TRBV29-1 and TRBJ2-5, with 8 bases that match TRBD1. The CDR3 runs 12 residues. Unmatched junction bases numbered 4, after V lost 5 bases and J lost 5 bases. Germline CDR1 reads SQVTM; CDR2 reads ANQGSEA. The CDR3 DNA reads TGCAGCGTTAAGACAGGGGTCGAGACCCAGTACTTC. It is translated as CSVKTGVETQYF.

This chain joins TRBV6-6 and TRBJ2-1, with 9 bases identical to TRBD2. V trimming: 6 bases; J trimming: 5 bases; junction bases outside the gene matches: 8. The CDR3 contains 15 residues. The germline V gene has CDR1 MNHNY and CDR2 SVGAGI (reference sequence). DNA of the CDR3: TGTGCCAGCAGATACCCGCTAGCGGGGCACAATGAGCAGTTCTTC. This sequence encodes CASRYPLAGHNEQFF.

V and J are TRBV5-4 and TRBJ2-5; D tentatively reads TRBD1 or TRBD2 (7 bases each). Germline V gene lookup returns CDR1 SGHNT and CDR2 YYREEE (reference sequence). The CDR3 spans 14 residues. The CDR3 spells CVVQGGGLTETQYF. The CDR3 DNA sequence: TGTGTCGTGCAGGGGGGGGGCCTTACAGAGACCCAGTACTTC.

The chain links TRBV4-3 to TRBJ1-6; D ambiguous. CDR3 size: 17 residues. Trimming cost V 2 bases and J 1 base, with 12 bases left between them. Germline V gives CDR1 LGHNA, CDR2 YSLEER. The CDR3 loop reads CASSQSPHLSYNSPLHF. The CDR3 region has the DNA TGCGCCAGCAGCCAAAGCCCCCACCTTTCCTATAATTCACCCCTCCACTTT.

This sequence joins TRBV25-1 and TRBJ2-7, with D tentatively TRBD2 (7 bases). V was pared by 8 bases and J by 0 bases, with 17 bases between. The CDR3 is 15 amino acids. Germline loops: CDR1 MGHDK, CDR2 SYGVNS. The CDR3 DNA reads TGTGCCAGCCGGAGGGGGGGCGGAAGCTCCTACGAGCAGTACTTC. Protein: CASRRGGGSSYEQYF.

The chain uses TRBV9 and TRBJ2-2; maybe TRBD1 (6 bases). The CDR3 sequence is 16 residues long. Between the trimmed V and J ends, which lost 3 bases and 1 base, there was a span of 13 bases. The germline CDR1 and CDR2 sequences are SGDLS and YYNGEE. The chain's CDR3 is CASSARTGMNTGELFF. CDR3 DNA sequence: TGTGCCAGCAGCGCTAGAACAGGGATGAACACCGGGGAGCTGTTTTTT.

V gene TRBV4-2 combines with J gene TRBJ2-5; perhaps TRBD2 as D (5 bases). The CDR3 sequence is 14 residues long. V lost 2 bases, J lost 2 bases, and 9 bases lay in between. CDR1 and CDR2 from the germline V gene are LGHNA and YNFKEQ. This chain's CDR3 is CASSQSLAQETQYF. The CDR3 DNA is TGTGCCAGCAGCCAATCCCTAGCTCAAGAGACCCAGTACTTC.

The chain recombines TRBV5-4 with TRBJ2-5; 8 nucleotides agree with TRBD1. The V gene's germline CDR1 is SGHNT and CDR2 YYREEE (reference sequence). V trimming: 2 bases; J trimming: 9 bases; junction bases outside the gene matches: 9. This CDR3 comprises 14 residues. The DNA of the CDR3 is TGTGCCAGCAGCTTAGGGACAGGTTCAAAGTCCCAGTACTTC. This translates into CASSLGTGSKSQYF. Variable domain in full (rest from reference TRBV5-4 and TRBJ2-5): ETGVTQSPTHLIKTRGQQVTLRCSSQSGHNTVSWYQQALGQGPQFIFQYYREEENGRGNFPPRFSGLQFPNYSSELNVNALELDDSALYLCASSLGTGSKSQYFGPGTRLLVL.

V is TRBV7-9 and J is TRBJ2-2; no firm D call. Deletions cut 5 bases from V and 3 bases from J, with 4 bases between. There are 12 residues in the CDR3. Germline V lookup: CDR1 SEHNR, CDR2 FQNEAQ (reference sequence). The CDR3 protein is CASSSDTGELFF. The CDR3 DNA is TGTGCCAGCAGCAGTGACACCGGGGAGCTGTTTTTT.

The chain joins TRBV5-6 to TRBJ2-7, with 7 nucleotides matching TRBD1. V lost 0 bases and J lost 5; bases outside the gene matches: 5. Per germline, CDR1 SGHDT and CDR2 YYEEEE. This CDR3 has 14 residues. CDR3 loop: CASSLGRGSNEQYF. The CDR3 bases are TGTGCCAGCAGCTTGGGCAGGGGGAGCAACGAGCAGTACTTC.

A note on this clone: This sample includes further DNA sequences coding for the same CDR3. This chain joins TRBV6-1 and TRBJ2-3; TRBD2 matches at 9 bases. Germline values: CDR1 MNHNS, CDR2 SASEGT. The CDR3 covers 15 residues. With 3 bases clipped from V and 6 bases from J, the junction kept 7 bases outside the gene matches. Written as DNA, the CDR3 is TGTGCCAGCAGTGAGCGGGGGGGCGCAAGGGATACGCAGTATTTT. Translating gives CASSERGGARDTQYF.

The CDR3 spells CASRDAGELFF. The CDR3 region has the DNA TGTGCCAGCCGGGATGCCGGGGAGCTGTTTTTT. This chain uses TRBV6-1 with TRBJ2-2, with D maybe TRBD2 (5 bases). V was shortened by 8 bases and J by 6 bases, with 7 bases between the two germline ends. Germline values: CDR1 MNHNS, CDR2 SASEGT. The CDR3 is 11 amino acids.

The rearrangement joins TRBV4-2 to TRBJ1-4, with D possibly TRBD1 on 6 matching bases. Per germline, CDR1 LGHNA and CDR2 YNFKEQ. The V end lost 1 base, the J end lost 7 bases, and 10 bases lay between the germline ends. The CDR3 contains 14 residues. CDR3 residues: CASSQGGGGEKLFF. CDR3 nucleotide sequence: TGTGCCAGCAGCCAAGGAGGGGGAGGTGAAAAACTGTTTTTT.

J is TRBJ1-2 and V is TRBV29-1; 7 bases are shared with TRBD1. This CDR3 comprises 12 residues. CDR1 and CDR2 (germline): SQVTM, ANQGSEA. With V trimmed by 6 bases and J by 0 bases, 1 base remained unmatched. The CDR3 DNA is TGCAGCGTGGGGACAGCTAACTATGGCTACACCTTC. Its protein product is CSVGTANYGYTF.

About this clone itself: The DNA is omitted, as the CDR3 cannot be located on it reliably, and the CDR3 follows TCRdb's listing. The genes are TRBV7-2 and TRBJ2-5; the DNA was not compared with TRBD2, the D call given in the table. Termini included, the CDR3 measures 14 amino acids. CDR1 is SGHTA and CDR2 is FQGNSA in the germline V gene. The chain's CDR3 is CASRGAGFLETQYF.

This clone counts as medium-sized. CDR3 sequence reads: CASRSGTGPYGYTF. CDR3 bases: TGTGCCAGCAGGTCCGGGACAGGACCTTATGGCTACACCTTC. V is TRBV6-1 and J is TRBJ1-2; 8 bases line up with TRBD1. CDR3 length: 14 residues. J lost 5 bases, V lost 6 bases, and 8 bases had no gene match. The germline V gene has CDR1 MNHNS and CDR2 SASEGT.

The chain is built from TRBV4-1 and TRBJ2-3; D may match TRBD1 or TRBD2 (5 bases each). Germline V CDR1 and CDR2: MGHRA, YSYEKL. This CDR3 spans 14 amino acids. V gave up 4 bases and J gave up 2 bases, with 10 bases separating them. The CDR3 DNA reads as TGCGCCAGCAGCCGTGGGGGAAACACAGATACGCAGTATTTT. Protein product: CASSRGGNTDTQYF.